One and the same sample provided the 31 T cell receptor beta chains below, sequenced in a study of shared clonotypes between healthy human individuals. Naive CD8 cells comprised CD45RO-negative, CCR7-positively selected cells, excluding terminally differentiated effector memory CD45RA+ cells. Profiling relied on immunoSEQ multiplex PCR, and the TCRdb table lists in-frame clones only, not all of them. The sample carries about 2.2 million clones, just over 90% recorded once. Material for sequencing was naive CD8+ T cells from PBMCs. The receptors derive from a man younger than 35 in good health. Some clones in this sample may be carry-over from other donors' samples.

On this clone itself: One end of the junction is discordant with germline, which a read error may explain. This chain links TRBV11-2 with TRBJ2-1, with 9 nucleotides matching TRBD2. CDR3 length: 12 amino acids. Germline-derived CDR1 and CDR2 are SGHAT and FQNNGV. CDR3 DNA sequence: TGTGCCAGCAGCTCTGCTCCGGGACTAGCCCTCTTC. It yields the protein CASSSAPGLALF.

This clone appeared a few times. J is TRBJ1-1 and V is TRBV13; TRBD1 matches 8 bases. Germline V gene data show CDR1 as PRHDT and CDR2 as FYEKMQ (reference sequence). The CDR3 has 14 amino acids. V was pared by 5 bases and J by 5 bases, with 7 bases of the junction left unmatched. The CDR3 is CASSPRTGHTEAFF. DNA for the CDR3: TGTGCCAGCAGCCCTCGGACAGGGCATACTGAAGCTTTCTTT.

V and J are TRBV27 and TRBJ2-5; TRBD2 matches 12 bases. The J call is in doubt because the DNA end fits TRBJ2-7 better. Germline V CDR1 and CDR2: MNHEY, SMNVEV (reference sequence). The CDR3 totals 15 residues. CDR3 loop: CASSDGLAGTYEQYF. CDR3 nucleotides: TGTGCCAGCAGCGACGGACTAGCGGGAACCTACGAGCAGTACTTC.

The rearrangement links TRBV27 to TRBJ1-5, with D unclear. Germline V CDR1 and CDR2: MNHEY, SMNVEV (reference sequence). This CDR3 is built from 13 residues. V was cut by 2 bases and J by 5 bases, with 7 bases left in between. The CDR3 protein is CASSLTRDQPQHF. Written as DNA, the CDR3 is TGTGCCAGCAGTTTAACGAGAGATCAGCCCCAGCATTTT.

The chain has TRBV10-2 and TRBJ2-1; 10 bases line up with TRBD2. This CDR3 is built from 14 residues. V shed 5 bases and J 8 bases; nucleotides not matched to a gene: 6. From germline, CDR1 is WSHSY and CDR2 SAAADI. CDR3 nucleotides: TGCGCCAGCAGTTCTAGCGGGAGAGGCTATGAGCAGTTCTTC. It encodes CASSSSGRGYEQFF.

Comment on this clone: Sequence at one end of the junction differs from germline and may be a read error. The rearrangement links TRBV7-9 to TRBJ2-3; TRBD2 matches at 11 bases. The CDR3 runs to 19 residues. The germline gives CDR1 SEHNR, CDR2 FQNEAQ (reference sequence). The CDR3 reads CASSVAGGPRLADRDTQYF. The CDR3, as DNA: TGTGCCAGCAGCGTAGCGGGGGGGCCACGGCTAGCGGACCGGGATACGCAGTATTTT.

The chain carries TRBV19 and TRBJ2-3; the D is unclear. CDR1 is LNHDA, CDR2 SQIVND, per germline (reference sequence). This CDR3 has 11 amino acids. The V end lost 7 bases, the J end lost 9 bases, and 11 bases lay between the germline ends. Here the CDR3 DNA reads TGTGCCAGTACCTTCGGGTGGACGCAGTATTTT. This codes for CASTFGWTQYF.

The chain recombines TRBV6-1 with TRBJ1-4; D is perhaps TRBD1 (6 bases). Trimming shortened V by 4 bases and J by 8 bases, and 20 bases separated the two germline ends. The length of the CDR3 is 16 residues. Germline assignment: CDR1 MNHNS and CDR2 SASEGT. CDR3: CASSAFRGAGAEKLFF. The CDR3 region has the DNA TGTGCCAGCAGTGCATTCCGGGGTGCAGGGGCCGAAAAACTGTTTTTT.

As DNA, the CDR3 is TGTGCCAGTAGTGAGGGACAGTTCTACGAGCAGTACTTC. It specifies CASSEGQFYEQYF. The rearrangement links TRBV19 to TRBJ2-7; 7 positions agree with TRBD1. This CDR3 comprises 13 residues. Germline CDR1 reads LNHDA; CDR2 reads SQIVND (reference sequence). V was pared by 5 bases and J by 3 bases, with 4 bases of the junction left unmatched.

A note on this clone: Within the sample, other DNA sequences also encode this same CDR3. The V call is TRBV2, the J call TRBJ1-1; a weak D match, TRBD1 (5 bases). Trimming took off 8 bases at V and 4 bases at J, with 5 bases between the two ends. The CDR3 has 10 residues. Germline loops: CDR1 SNHLY, CDR2 FYNNEI. CDR3 loop: CASGGTEAFF. The DNA of the CDR3 is TGTGCCAGCGGGGGCACTGAAGCTTTCTTT.

The rearrangement joins TRBV19 to TRBJ1-1, with TRBD1 matching over 8 bases. The V segment lost 5 bases and the J segment 10 bases; nucleotides outside the gene matches: 18. Germline values: CDR1 LNHDA, CDR2 SQIVND (reference sequence). This CDR3 contains 16 residues. For the CDR3, the DNA is TGTGCCAGTAGTGATGGGAAAGGACAGGGCGCTGTCGGAGCTTTCTTT. Protein product: CASSDGKGQGAVGAFF.

The rearrangement joins TRBV29-1 to TRBJ2-1, with D perhaps assigned TRBD1 or TRBD2 (5 bases each). Trimming removed 6 bases from V and 6 bases from J, with 12 bases in between. This CDR3 has 12 residues. Germline lookup yields CDR1 SQVTM and CDR2 ANQGSEA. CDR3 sequence reads: CSVGYGGNEQFF. Written as DNA, the CDR3 is TGCAGCGTCGGCTATGGGGGCAATGAGCAGTTCTTC.

V usage is TRBV9 and J usage is TRBJ2-1, with D tentatively TRBD2 (6 bases). The CDR3 runs 14 residues. The V gene lost 4 bases and the J gene lost 3 bases, with 11 bases spanning the gap. CDR1 and CDR2 (germline): SGDLS, YYNGEE. The CDR3, as DNA: TGTGCCAGCAGCTGGACCGGGAGCTACAATGAGCAGTTCTTC. This codes for CASSWTGSYNEQFF. Full variable domain (rest looked up from reference TRBV9 and TRBJ2-1): DSGVTQTPKHLITATGQRVTLRCSPRSGDLSVYWYQQSLDQGLQFLIQYYNGEERAKGNILERFSAQQFPDLHSELNLSSLELGDSALYFCASSWTGSYNEQFFGPGTRLTVL.

The table lists this clone with a count of one. This chain links TRBV5-1 with TRBJ1-2; 7 bases match TRBD1. Per the germline V gene, CDR1 is SGHRS and CDR2 is YFSETQ. The CDR3 runs 15 residues. Losses at the gene ends were 4 bases for V and 2 bases for J; bases not matched to a gene: 8. The CDR3 region is CASSPWTGDNYGYTF. The CDR3, as DNA: TGCGCCAGCAGCCCCTGGACAGGAGACAACTATGGCTACACCTTC.

The rearrangement links TRBV28 to TRBJ1-4; TRBD1 aligns across 7 bases. Germline CDR1 MDHEN, CDR2 SYDVKM. The V and J ends lost 8 bases and 7 bases, in that order; junction bases with no gene match: 16. The CDR3 loop spans 16 amino acids. CDR3 coding DNA: TGTGCCAGCCGCGACCCAGCAGGACAGGCTAGTGAAAAACTGTTTTTT. As protein: CASRDPAGQASEKLFF.

This rearrangement joins TRBV5-1 to TRBJ2-1; a weak D match, TRBD2 (6 bases). Germline lookup yields CDR1 SGHRS and CDR2 YFSETQ. Trimming left V 4 bases short and J 0 bases short, with 11 bases between. CDR3 length: 15 amino acids. As DNA, the CDR3 is TGCGCCAGCAGCCCGGTCGGGGGCTCCTACAATGAGCAGTTCTTC. Translation gives CASSPVGGSYNEQFF.

The DNA for the CDR3 is TGTGCCAGCAGTTTTCTACAGGGGGCAGATACGCAGTATTTT. This codes for CASSFLQGADTQYF. The V gene is TRBV6-5, the J gene TRBJ2-3; 8 bases map to TRBD1. The J segment lost 4 bases and the V segment lost 4 bases, leaving 4 bases of the junction unmatched. The germline CDR1 and CDR2 sequences are MNHEY and SVGAGI. The length of the CDR3 is 14 residues.

As regards this clone: The sample carries other DNA sequences with the same CDR3. V usage is TRBV19 and J usage is TRBJ2-7; possibly TRBD1 for D (5 bases). This CDR3 spans 13 amino acids. Germline V lookup: CDR1 LNHDA, CDR2 SQIVND (reference sequence). Trimming took 5 bases from V and 2 from J, leaving 10 bases between them. The CDR3 DNA is TGTGCCAGTAGTGGAGCAGGGCCCTACGAGCAGTACTTC. Translation: CASSGAGPYEQYF.

About this clone: Other DNA sequences in this sample translate to the same CDR3. The genes are TRBV9 and TRBJ2-7, with 8 bases that match TRBD2. Per germline, CDR1 SGDLS and CDR2 YYNGEE. The ends lost 4 bases at V and 0 bases at J; junction bases unmatched: 6. This CDR3 comprises 15 residues. The DNA of the CDR3 is TGTGCCAGCAGCCCCGGGGGGGGCAGCTCCTACGAGCAGTACTTC. Protein: CASSPGGGSSYEQYF.

The chain couples TRBV10-3 to TRBJ1-6; unclear D gene. Germline V CDR1 and CDR2: ENHRY, SYGVKD. The CDR3 covers 16 residues. The V end was cut by 8 bases, the J end by 1 base, with 15 bases between. The DNA for the CDR3 is TGTGCCATCCAGTCGGGAGATGGATCCTATAATTCACCCCTCCACTTT. Translation gives CAIQSGDGSYNSPLHF.

CDR3 bases: TGTGCCAGCAGTCCACCATACCCCGGGACACCCATGAACACTGAAGCTTTCTTT. It yields the protein CASSPPYPGTPMNTEAFF. The chain is built from TRBV28 and TRBJ1-1, with D maybe TRBD1 (6 bases). Germline CDR1 is MDHEN and CDR2 is SYDVKM. The CDR3 extends over 18 amino acids. V was cut by 5 bases and J by 0 bases, with 22 bases left in between.

As DNA, the CDR3 is TGCGCCAGCAGCTTCCTCCAAGAGCAGTACTTC. Encoded protein: CASSFLQEQYF. The J gene is TRBJ2-7, the V gene TRBV5-1; D remains ambiguous. The V end was cut by 2 bases, the J end by 7 bases, with 7 bases between. Germline CDR1 reads SGHRS; CDR2 reads YFSETQ. The CDR3 length is 11 residues.

V is TRBV27 and J is TRBJ1-5; TRBD1 matches 10 bases. Germline-derived CDR1 and CDR2 are MNHEY and SMNVEV (reference sequence). This CDR3 is 15 amino acids long. Germline trimming cut 5 bases from V and 4 bases from J; bases unmatched to any gene: 5. The CDR3 spells CASSQTGGGNQPQHF. The CDR3 bases are TGTGCCAGCAGTCAGACAGGGGGCGGTAATCAGCCCCAGCATTTT.

V gene TRBV5-1 combines with J gene TRBJ2-5; 9 positions agree with TRBD1. The CDR3 is 15 residues long. V was pared by 0 bases and J by 1 base, with 1 base of the junction left unmatched. In germline, CDR1 is SGHRS, CDR2 YFSETQ. The CDR3 nucleotides read TGCGCCAGCAGCTTGGCACAGGGGGCCCAAGAGACCCAGTACTTC. Translation: CASSLAQGAQETQYF.

This clone occurred once. The J gene is TRBJ2-2, the V gene TRBV10-3, with D perhaps given as TRBD1 or TRBD2 (5 bases each). The V end was cut by 2 bases, the J end by 0 bases, with 16 bases between. This CDR3 is 18 amino acids long. The germline CDR1 and CDR2 sequences are ENHRY and SYGVKD. CDR3 sequence: CAISEGTRGVTNTGELFF. The CDR3 DNA follows: TGTGCCATCAGTGAGGGGACCCGTGGGGTTACGAACACCGGGGAGCTGTTTTTT.

This chain connects TRBV4-3 to TRBJ2-5, with 7 nucleotides matching TRBD1. The germline CDR1 and CDR2 sequences are LGHNA and YSLEER. This CDR3 has 15 amino acids. With 4 bases clipped from V and 5 bases from J, the junction kept 10 bases outside the gene matches. The CDR3 is CASSPDRRVWETQYF. The CDR3 nucleotides read TGCGCCAGCAGCCCGGACAGGCGGGTCTGGGAGACCCAGTACTTC.

The V gene is TRBV11-2, the J gene TRBJ2-1, with 9 bases matching TRBD2. The germline V gene has CDR1 SGHAT and CDR2 FQNNGV. This CDR3 has 14 amino acids. J gave up 4 bases and V 4 bases, and 2 bases lay outside the gene matches. The CDR3, as DNA: TGTGCCAGCAGCTCTAGCGGGATTTACAATGAGCAGTTCTTC. Amino acid sequence: CASSSSGIYNEQFF.

The chain employs TRBV6-1 and TRBJ2-3; TRBD2 matches at 11 bases. The CDR3 has 15 residues. Germline trimming cut 6 bases from V and 4 bases from J; bases unmatched to any gene: 6. Germline-derived CDR1 and CDR2 are MNHNS and SASEGT. The CDR3 nucleotides read TGTGCCAGCAGGACTAGCGGGACTTGGGCAGATACGCAGTATTTT. Translated, it gives CASRTSGTWADTQYF.

The chain has TRBV7-2 and TRBJ2-7, with TRBD2 matching over 9 bases. Per the germline V gene, CDR1 is SGHTA and CDR2 is FQGNSA. Trimming cost V 1 base and J 3 bases; bases outside gene matches: 10. This CDR3 is built from 17 residues. The CDR3 here is CASSLVRPSGTYYEQYF. The CDR3 DNA follows: TGTGCCAGCAGCTTAGTTCGGCCTAGCGGGACCTACTACGAGCAGTACTTC.

The chain uses TRBV15 and TRBJ1-5; D is unclear. V lost 0 bases and J 0 bases, leaving 6 bases between the germline ends. The V gene's germline CDR1 is LNHNV and CDR2 YYDKDF (reference sequence). The CDR3 length is 15 residues. The CDR3 here is CATSRDANSNQPQHF. The DNA for the CDR3 is TGTGCCACCAGCAGAGACGCTAATAGCAATCAGCCCCAGCATTTT.

The chain joins TRBV27 to TRBJ1-5, with a possible D match to TRBD1 (5 bases). Germline CDR1 reads MNHEY; CDR2 reads SMNVEV (reference sequence). V shed 5 bases and J shed 0 bases, with 17 bases lying between them. The CDR3 covers 17 residues. CDR3: CASSVGVGGGSNQPQHF. The CDR3 DNA sequence: TGTGCCAGCAGTGTGGGGGTGGGTGGGGGTAGCAATCAGCCCCAGCATTTT.